This T cell receptor (beta chain) was identified in a study of post-analysis software for immune sequencing data. About the research overall: As for disease course, relapsing-remitting, secondary progressive and progressive-relapsing multiple sclerosis were all included.

Points from the study as a whole: Significantly lower normalized Chao1 diversity was seen in multiple sclerosis patients than in controls. F measure grouped same-batch samples tightly together. Patients used about 5 TRBV segments, including TRBV5-6, TRBV5-1 and TRBV20-1, more often than controls.

In the case of this clonotype: The antigen remains unidentified.

Unique molecular identifiers had been added to the TCR beta cDNA libraries. TCRdb recomputed calls from the PCR reads with MiXCR, one row per CDR3 protein. Altogether about 540,000 distinct CDR3 sequences are present, approximately 31% being singletons, with the ten largest covering 4.5% to 7.5%. This CDR3 is built from 17 residues. The ends lost 4 bases at V and 5 bases at J; junction bases unmatched: 8. The germline gives CDR1 PRHDT, CDR2 FYEKMQ (reference sequence). This TCR came from a girl aged 2 to 17 with multiple sclerosis. The chain employs TRBV13 and TRBJ2-3; 14 bases align to TRBD2. The sample taken for sequencing was blood. The CDR3 DNA is TGTGCCAGCAGCTCTCGACTAGCGGGGGGGCAGGGAGATACGCAGTATTTT. Protein sequence: CASSSRLAGGQGDTQYF.